The entry below describes one T cell receptor beta chain. The clone's antigen remains unknown. The record has no base qualities; no much larger clone is one base away. The CDR3 regions of human TCRbeta chains were analyzed by immunosequencing. Concerning the study's data processing: Repertoire TCRs were checked for matches against a reference library of SARS-CoV-2-specific TCRs that had been generated using the MIRA antigen-specificity platform. Breadth was defined as the fraction of unique TCRs that were SARS-CoV-2-associated, and depth was defined as the fraction of total T cells that were SARS-CoV-2-associated. Using the MIRA data, every spike-specific TCR was mapped to the spike region that the TCR reacted to and assigned to either a CD4 or a CD8 class. Log10-transformed breadth and depth values were compared by one-way ANOVA with Sidak's multiple comparisons tests. The source is immuneACCESS, and TCRdb retained only in-frame sequences with V and J called. Part of the clones is not carried over; for the studies checked, unresolved V genes explain less than half of this, and the remainder is unexplained. D and trimming come from the DNA, and the V and J calls and clone size come from that table. This sample gives about 140,000 clones in total; about 90% of them show up just once. The top ten constitute roughly 4% of the sample.

In the paper's terms, the time point label means: baseline before first vaccination. Vaccinee samples were obtained from the UK trials COV001 and COV002, which included a single-blind randomized controlled phase 2/3 trial of AZD1222 (ChAdOx1 nCoV-19) in healthy adults. For TCRbeta chain sequencing, PBMC samples from trial participants were taken at day 0 and at day 28 after the second dose. Including cysteine and phenylalanine, the CDR3 has 13 amino acids. This entry keeps only the CDR3 DNA: 39 bases, framed from base 1. CDR1 and CDR2 are drawn from the germline V gene: SGHRS, YFSETQ. Trimming takes 4 bases off V and 7 bases off J; junction bases not matched to a gene: 7. The data derive from a study of T cell responses to AZD1222 COVID-19 vaccine (dated by TCRdb to the early 2020s). Concerning the study at large: Because spike-specific TCR depth and breadth did not differ between the two schedules, AZD1222 recipients who got a second dose at roughly 4 weeks were pooled with those who got a second dose at roughly 12 weeks. TCR sequencing was performed for fewer than 250 trial participants, of whom about 200 were given two doses of AZD1222 and some 26 were given two doses of MenACWY control vaccine. Enrollment into the trials was organized by age into subgroups of 18-55, 56-69 and 70-plus years, and those subgroups contained roughly 140, 27 and 60 TCR-sequenced participants, respectively.

Summary of the overall study and its limitations: A significant rise in spike-specific TCR breadth and depth was observed after two AZD1222 doses relative to day 0 and relative to MenACWY recipients. Because no day 14 peak-response samples were available, the repertoires could be characterized only after the peak T cell response. The 56-69-year group was small, and its depth increase did not reach significance, likely because of low power. Participants were mostly white British and included more females than males, and it was suggested by the authors that clonal diversity may have been underestimated. Reportedly, almost half of the unique spike-specific TCRs recognized epitopes lying outside the regions that are mutated in the B.1.351 and B.1.1.7 variants. Conclusions about previously exposed vaccinees are limited because only a handful of AZD1222 recipients were SARS-CoV-2 seropositive at baseline. Vaccine-associated CD4 TCRs spanned the whole spike protein, with dominant responses in regions 160-218 and 743-854.

Specimen: peripheral blood, collected on day 0 of AZD1222 vaccination. The chain joins TRBV5-1 to TRBJ1-2; TRBD1 agrees with 7 junctional bases. This TCR derives from an adult in good health. The CDR3 region has the sequence CASSPDRDLGYTF. Read as DNA, the sequence is TGCGCCAGCAGCCCTGACAGGGACCTTGGCTACACCTTC.